This paragraph reports one TCR beta chain. Next came a second PCR, run for roughly 6 to 11 cycles, which used a sample-barcoded 5' primer along with a J-beta primer mix. TCRdb called the 5' RACE reads again in MiXCR, with one record for every CDR3 protein. The table shows roughly 790,000 distinct CDR3 sequences, with 35% to 45% occurring only once. This record comes from a study of blood T cells in healthy people across ages. The CDR3 runs to 14 residues. Between the trimmed V and J ends, which lost 5 bases and 9 bases, there was a span of 17 bases. The germline gives CDR1 SGHTA, CDR2 FQGNSA. This receptor was identified in an older woman in good health. Sample: blood. The V and J genes are TRBV7-2 and TRBJ2-1; D is unclear. CDR3 sequence: CASSPQSQVGEQFF. CDR3 DNA: TGTGCCAGCAGCCCCCAGAGTCAGGTGGGTGAGCAGTTCTTC. The full variable domain, with the rest looked up from reference TRBV7-2 and TRBJ2-1, is GAGVSQSPSNKVTEKGKDVELRCDPISGHTALYWYRQSLGQGLEFLIYFQGNSAPDKSGLPSDRFSAERTGGSVSTLTIQRTQQEDSAVYLCASSPQSQVGEQFFGPGTRLTVL.